The 17 T cell receptor beta chains below come from one sample, sequenced in a study of neurological immune-mediated disorders. One entry per CDR3 protein, called by TCRdb with MiXCR from the 5' RACE reads. The repertoire holds 75,000 to 95,000 distinct CDR3 sequences, approximately 17% seen once, with 15% in the top ten. Sequencing was performed on PBMCs. The origin of the receptors is a woman in her thirties or forties in good health.

The rearrangement links TRBV5-6 to TRBJ1-1; D call uncertain. There are 14 residues in the CDR3. V was pared by 0 bases and J by 3 bases, with 9 bases between. Germline V gene sequence: CDR1 SGHDT, CDR2 YYEEEE. This CDR3 reads CASSLVRADTEAFF. CDR3 DNA sequence: TGTGCCAGCAGCTTGGTTAGGGCTGACACTGAAGCTTTCTTT.

This clonotype appeared many times. At one end the junction does not follow the germline gene, possibly because of a read error. The J gene is TRBJ1-1, the V gene TRBV5-1, with a weak D call TRBD1 (5 bases). The CDR3 consists of 16 residues. Germline V lookup: CDR1 SGHRS, CDR2 YFSETQ. The CDR3 protein is CASSSTSGMVKTEAFF. The DNA for the CDR3 is TGCGCCAGCAGCTCGACCTCAGGGATGGTGAAAACTGAAGCTTTCTTT.

This clonotype showed up many times. V and J are TRBV24-1 and TRBJ2-3; a possible D gene is TRBD2 (5 bases). Trimming left V 1 base short and J 2 bases short, with 12 bases between. CDR1 and CDR2 (germline): KGHDR, SFDVKD. The CDR3 is 16 residues long. The CDR3 loop is CATSDFGPGYTDTQYF. As DNA, the CDR3 is TGTGCCACCAGTGATTTTGGGCCGGGGTACACAGATACGCAGTATTTT.

This clonotype was found many times. This sequence joins TRBV20-1 and TRBJ1-1; no clear D gene. Germline assignment: CDR1 DFQATT and CDR2 SNEGSKA (reference sequence). V lost 3 bases and J 2 bases, leaving 4 bases between the germline ends. This CDR3 is built from 11 residues. The CDR3 here is CSARSNTEAFF. The CDR3 DNA sequence: TGCAGTGCTAGGTCCAACACTGAAGCTTTCTTT.

This clonotype was picked up many times. V and J are TRBV12-3 or TRBV12-4 and TRBJ2-2; D is perhaps TRBD1 (5 bases). V lost 4 bases and J 6 bases, leaving 12 bases between the germline ends. The CDR3 loop spans 14 amino acids. The CDR3 region is CASSYQGSPGELFF. The CDR3 nucleotides are TGTGCCAGCAGTTACCAGGGTAGCCCCGGGGAGCTGTTTTTT.

This clonotype was counted at least ten times. The gene calls are TRBV7-2 and TRBJ2-1; 14 bases fit TRBD2. Germline CDR1 SGHTA, CDR2 FQGNSA. CDR3 length equals 16 residues. With 4 bases clipped from V and 7 bases from J, the junction kept 6 bases outside the gene matches. The CDR3, as DNA: TGTGCCAGCAGCTCGCGGACTAGCGGGGGGACGAATGAGCAGTTCTTC. It encodes CASSSRTSGGTNEQFF.

This sequence joins TRBV29-1 and TRBJ1-3; no definite D call. This CDR3 is built from 16 residues. The V end was cut by 1 base, the J end by 0 bases, with 13 bases between. Germline CDR1 is SQVTM and CDR2 is ANQGSEA. The CDR3 coding sequence is TGCAGCGTTGAAGGGGAGCAGAAGAGCTCTGGAAACACCATATATTTT. Amino acid sequence: CSVEGEQKSSGNTIYF. The entire variable domain, with the rest obtained from reference TRBV29-1 and TRBJ1-3, is as follows: SAVISQKPSRDICQRGTSLTIQCQVDSQVTMMFWYRQQPGQSLTLIATANQGSEATYESGFVIDKFPISRPNLTFSTLTVSNMSPEDSSIYLCSVEGEQKSSGNTIYFGEGSWLTVV.

This clonotype has a count of ten or more. V is TRBV5-1 and J is TRBJ2-5; 7 nucleotides match TRBD1. With 4 bases clipped from V and 5 bases from J, the junction kept 2 bases outside the gene matches. CDR1 and CDR2 from the germline V gene are SGHRS and YFSETQ. This CDR3 comprises 12 residues. The CDR3 protein is CASSGQVETQYF. The CDR3 nucleotides read TGCGCCAGCAGCGGACAGGTTGAGACCCAGTACTTC. Together with reference TRBV5-1 and TRBJ2-5, the CDR3 gives the full variable domain: KAGVTQTPRYLIKTRGQQVTLSCSPISGHRSVSWYQQTPGQGLQFLFEYFSETQRNKGNFPGRFSGRQFSNSRSEMNVSTLELGDSALYLCASSGQVETQYFGPGTRLLVL.

The CDR3 loop reads CSAWSGQETQYF. The CDR3 DNA follows: TGCAGCGCTTGGTCGGGCCAAGAGACCCAGTACTTC. V usage is TRBV29-1 and J usage is TRBJ2-5; D is unclear. Germline assignment: CDR1 SQVTM and CDR2 ANQGSEA. Trimming took off 7 bases at V and 1 base at J, with 10 bases between the two ends. The CDR3 is 12 residues long. Filled out from reference TRBV29-1 and TRBJ2-5, the complete variable domain reads SAVISQKPSRDICQRGTSLTIQCQVDSQVTMMFWYRQQPGQSLTLIATANQGSEATYESGFVIDKFPISRPNLTFSTLTVSNMSPEDSSIYLCSAWSGQETQYFGPGTRLLVL.

In its sample, this clonotype was seen many times. The chain links TRBV7-2 to TRBJ2-7; TRBD2 matches at 15 bases. Germline V gene lookup returns CDR1 SGHTA and CDR2 FQGNSA. With V trimmed by 5 bases and J by 2 bases, 13 bases remained unmatched. The CDR3 loop spans 19 amino acids. CDR3 DNA sequence: TGTGCCAGCAGCCTCCGACCGGGACTAGCGGGGGGCGTGACCTACGAGCAGTACTTC. Translating it yields CASSLRPGLAGGVTYEQYF.

This clonotype was counted ten times or more. The genes are TRBV9 and TRBJ1-1; tentatively, D is TRBD1 (5 bases). The CDR3 has 13 amino acids. V was shortened by 4 bases and J by 4 bases, with 11 bases between the two germline ends. The germline V gene encodes CDR1 SGDLS and CDR2 YYNGEE. CDR3 coding DNA: TGTGCCAGCAGCCCAGACAGCGCCACTGAAGCTTTCTTT. Protein: CASSPDSATEAFF. Full variable domain (outside the CDR3, taken from reference TRBV9 and TRBJ1-1): DSGVTQTPKHLITATGQRVTLRCSPRSGDLSVYWYQQSLDQGLQFLIQYYNGEERAKGNILERFSAQQFPDLHSELNLSSLELGDSALYFCASSPDSATEAFFGQGTRLTVV.

There are many counts of this clonotype. This chain links TRBV7-2 with TRBJ1-1; 9 nucleotides align to TRBD1. The CDR3 has 15 residues. The trim removed 3 bases at V and 4 bases at J, leaving 6 bases unmatched. Germline-derived CDR1 and CDR2 are SGHTA and FQGNSA. CDR3 protein: CASSLRTGELTEAFF. In DNA form, the CDR3 reads TGTGCCAGCAGCTTGAGGACAGGGGAACTCACTGAAGCTTTCTTT.

The chain employs TRBV5-1 and TRBJ2-1; 7 bases fit TRBD2. J lost 3 bases, V lost 5 bases, and 2 bases had no gene match. Germline V gene lookup returns CDR1 SGHRS and CDR2 YFSETQ. The CDR3 sequence is 13 residues long. Written as DNA, the CDR3 is TGCGCCAGCAGACGGGAGGACTACAATGAGCAGTTCTTC. Translating gives CASRREDYNEQFF.

Ten or more counts support this clonotype. The rearrangement links TRBV4-1 to TRBJ1-1, with a weak D call TRBD1 (6 bases). V shed 0 bases and J shed 1 base, with 12 bases lying between them. In germline, CDR1 is MGHRA, CDR2 YSYEKL. CDR3 length: 16 residues. In nucleotides, the CDR3 is TGCGCCAGCAGCCAAGACCAACAGGGACAGAACACTGAAGCTTTCTTT. Amino acid sequence: CASSQDQQGQNTEAFF.

In its sample, this clonotype was seen many times. J is TRBJ2-5 and V is TRBV3-1, with a weak D call TRBD1 (5 bases). V was pared by 0 bases and J by 5 bases, with 13 bases between. Germline values: CDR1 LGHDT, CDR2 YNNKEL (reference sequence). The CDR3 consists of 15 residues. The CDR3 region is CASSQDRAGWETQYF. CDR3 nucleotides: TGTGCCAGCAGCCAAGATCGGGCAGGGTGGGAGACCCAGTACTTC.

This clonotype was recorded at least ten times. The rearrangement links TRBV21-1 to TRBJ2-7; TRBD1 was called by the table and not checked on the DNA. TRBV21-1 corresponds to a pseudogene. This CDR3 contains 13 residues. The CDR3 region is CASSPLPGYEQYF. For the CDR3, the DNA is TGTGCCAGCTCCCCCCTGCCCGGATACGAGCAGTACTTC.

V gene TRBV5-1 combines with J gene TRBJ2-5; TRBD2 aligns across 8 bases. V was pared by 4 bases and J by 5 bases, with 7 bases of the junction left unmatched. The CDR3 extends over 14 amino acids. CDR1 SGHRS and CDR2 YFSETQ come from the germline V gene. The CDR3 region has the DNA TGCGCCAGCAGCATCAGCGGGGGCTACGAGACCCAGTACTTC. Amino acids: CASSISGGYETQYF.